Many counts were recorded for the clone carrying this TCR beta chain. The entry originates in a study of T-cell memory formation after mild COVID-19. TCRalpha and TCRbeta libraries used 5'RACE with constant-segment primers and UMIs. One entry per CDR3 protein, called by TCRdb with MiXCR from the 5' RACE reads. The sample gives 6,100 or so distinct CDR3 sequences, around 18% of which show up once; 50% to 70% is in the top ten. V lost 4 bases and J lost 5; bases outside the gene matches: 16. The CDR3 covers 18 residues. Germline CDR1 is LGHDT and CDR2 is YNNKEL (reference sequence). The origin of this receptor is an adult woman who had mild COVID-19 (a few samples of this study predate the infection). Cell type and time point are not known. The rearrangement uses TRBV3-1 and TRBJ1-1, with TRBD1 matching 10 bases. Material for sequencing was PBMCs or a T cell subset sorted from them (not recorded which). The CDR3 nucleotides are TGTGCCAGCAGCCCACATGGGACAGGGGACACCCTTTTGACTGAAGCTTTCTTT. Protein product: CASSPHGTGDTLLTEAFF.